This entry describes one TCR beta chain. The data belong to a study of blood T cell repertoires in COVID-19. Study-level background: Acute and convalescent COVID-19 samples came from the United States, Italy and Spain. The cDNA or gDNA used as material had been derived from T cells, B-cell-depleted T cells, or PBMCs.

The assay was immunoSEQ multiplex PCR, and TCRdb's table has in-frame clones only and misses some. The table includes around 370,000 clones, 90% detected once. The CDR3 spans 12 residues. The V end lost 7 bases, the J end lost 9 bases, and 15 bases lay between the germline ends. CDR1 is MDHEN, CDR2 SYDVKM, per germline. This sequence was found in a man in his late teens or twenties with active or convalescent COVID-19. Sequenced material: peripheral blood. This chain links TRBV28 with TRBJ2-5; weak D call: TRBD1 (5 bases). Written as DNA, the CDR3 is TGTGCCAGCACCAGACAGCTCCGGGCCCAGTACTTC. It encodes CASTRQLRAQYF.